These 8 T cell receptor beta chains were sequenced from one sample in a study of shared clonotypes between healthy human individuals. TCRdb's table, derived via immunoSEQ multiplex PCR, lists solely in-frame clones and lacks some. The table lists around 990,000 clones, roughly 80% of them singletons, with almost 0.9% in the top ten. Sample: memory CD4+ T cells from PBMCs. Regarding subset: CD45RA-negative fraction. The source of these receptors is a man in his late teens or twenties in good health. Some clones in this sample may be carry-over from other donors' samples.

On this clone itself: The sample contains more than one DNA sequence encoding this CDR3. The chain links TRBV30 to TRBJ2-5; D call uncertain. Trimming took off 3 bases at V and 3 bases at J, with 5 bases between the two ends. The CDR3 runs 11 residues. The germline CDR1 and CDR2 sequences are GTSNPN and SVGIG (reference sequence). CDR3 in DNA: TGTGCCTGGAGGGAAGAAGAGACCCAGTACTTC. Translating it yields CAWREEETQYF.

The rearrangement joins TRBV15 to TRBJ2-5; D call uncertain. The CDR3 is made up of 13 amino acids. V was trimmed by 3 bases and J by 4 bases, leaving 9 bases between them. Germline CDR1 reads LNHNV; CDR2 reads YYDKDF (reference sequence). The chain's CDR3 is CATSRTVLETQYF. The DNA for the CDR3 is TGTGCCACCAGCAGGACGGTATTAGAGACCCAGTACTTC.

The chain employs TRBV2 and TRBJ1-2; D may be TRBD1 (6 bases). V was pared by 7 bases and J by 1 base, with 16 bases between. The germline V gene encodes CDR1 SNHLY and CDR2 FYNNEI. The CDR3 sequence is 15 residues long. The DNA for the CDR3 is TGTGCCAGCACTCCCCGGGACACCAGTAACTATGGCTACACCTTC. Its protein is CASTPRDTSNYGYTF.

The CDR3 region is CASSVTGVGTGELFF. The DNA for the CDR3 is TGTGCCAGCAGCGTTACAGGGGTGGGCACCGGGGAGCTGTTTTTT. The chain employs TRBV9 and TRBJ2-2, with 7 bases matching TRBD1. CDR1 and CDR2 (germline): SGDLS, YYNGEE. This CDR3 contains 15 residues. The junction had 5 bases not matched to a gene; V was cut back by 2 bases and J by 4 bases.

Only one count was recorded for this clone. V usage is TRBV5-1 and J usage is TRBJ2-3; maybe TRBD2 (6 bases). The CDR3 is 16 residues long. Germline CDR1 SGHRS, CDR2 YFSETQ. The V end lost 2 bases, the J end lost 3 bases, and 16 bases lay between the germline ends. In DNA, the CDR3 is TGCGCCAGCAGCTTTAACGGGGGAGTGCGTACAGATACGCAGTATTTT. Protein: CASSFNGGVRTDTQYF.

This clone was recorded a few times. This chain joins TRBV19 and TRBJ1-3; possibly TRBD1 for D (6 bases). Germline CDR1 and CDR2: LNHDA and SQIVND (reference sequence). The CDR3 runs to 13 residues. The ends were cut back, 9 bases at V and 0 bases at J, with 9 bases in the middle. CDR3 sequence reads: CASQGSSGNTIYF. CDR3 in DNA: TGTGCCAGCCAGGGGTCCTCTGGAAACACCATATATTTT.

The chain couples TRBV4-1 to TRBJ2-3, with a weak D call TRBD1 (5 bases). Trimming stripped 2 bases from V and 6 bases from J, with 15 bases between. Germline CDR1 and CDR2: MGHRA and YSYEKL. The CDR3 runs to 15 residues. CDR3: CASSQNTDSDDTQYF. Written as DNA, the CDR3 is TGCGCCAGCAGCCAAAATACCGACAGCGACGATACGCAGTATTTT.

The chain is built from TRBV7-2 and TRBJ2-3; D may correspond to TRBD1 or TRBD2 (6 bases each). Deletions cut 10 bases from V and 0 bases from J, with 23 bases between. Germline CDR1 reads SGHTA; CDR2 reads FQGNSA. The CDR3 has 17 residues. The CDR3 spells CATGGGPNYYSTDTQYF. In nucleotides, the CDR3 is TGTGCCACCGGAGGGGGACCGAATTACTACAGCACAGATACGCAGTATTTT.